Listed here is a single T cell receptor (beta chain). What it binds is not known. The data derive from a study of Ad26.COV2.S vaccination and SARS-CoV-2 variants. Across the whole study: Donor was in the COV1001 Ad26.COV2.S trial arm.

CDR1 is SGDLS, CDR2 YYNGEE, per germline. V was pared by 4 bases and J by 10 bases, with 15 bases of the junction left unmatched. This CDR3 region has 16 residues. The assay was immunoSEQ multiplex PCR, and TCRdb's table has in-frame clones only and misses some. This sample has 350,000 to 500,000 clones, with about 90% found just once. The treatment was: some 20 received Ad26.COV2.S at low or high dose, single or two shots; 5 received placebo; per-sample allocation not given. Day 63 after the first vaccine or placebo injection was the time point for sampling. Adults aged 18-55 years in Boston included the donor. An Ad26 vector that expressed Wuhan-strain SARS-CoV-2 spike constituted the vaccine. Study-wide findings and caveats: Overall T cell responses may have been underestimated by the analyses of TCR breadth and depth.

The clonotype originates from a person aged 18-60 years who received the Ad26.COV2.S COVID-19 vaccine or a placebo. The rearrangement uses TRBV9 and TRBJ2-1, with 9 nucleotides matching TRBD2. Sample: peripheral blood, taken in a trial of Ad26.COV2.S vaccine versus placebo. The DNA for the CDR3 is TGTGCCAGCAGCCCCATGGGTGGGCTAGCGGGAACCGAGCAGTTCTTC. Translation gives CASSPMGGLAGTEQFF.